This T cell receptor beta chain was observed in a study of blood T cells in healthy people across ages. A second 7 to 11 cycle PCR used barcoded and J-beta primers. A minimum of 2.5 million CDR3-containing paired-end reads was obtained for each sample. TCRdb itself ran the 5' RACE reads through MiXCR, one entry per CDR3 protein. The sample holds fewer than 900,000 distinct CDR3 sequences, about 42% seen once. CDR3 length equals 13 residues. Germline V gene lookup returns CDR1 SQVTM and CDR2 ANQGSEA. Trimming took off 5 bases at V and 0 bases at J, with 9 bases between the two ends. The gene calls are TRBV29-1 and TRBJ2-3; D tentatively fits TRBD1 or TRBD2 (5 bases each). The specimen sequenced was blood. The TCR comes from a woman between 55 and 75 years old in good health. CDR3 in amino acids: CSVRDLSTDTQYF. The CDR3 region has the DNA TGCAGCGTTAGGGACCTAAGCACAGATACGCAGTATTTT.